These 26 T cell receptor beta chains share one sample of origin, sequenced in a study of shared clonotypes between healthy human individuals. The table came from immunoSEQ multiplex PCR; TCRdb's copy has only in-frame clones and leaves some out. The data hold approximately 2.1 million clones, with approximately 93% observed a single time. Sequenced sample: naive CD4+ T cells from PBMCs. Stated subset: CD45RA+ positively selected. These receptors all stem from a man aged 18 to 29 in good health. Some clones in this sample may be carry-over from other donors' samples.

The CDR3 DNA reads TGTGCCAGCAGCTTAGGGGGGTACCAAGAGACCCAGTACTTC. It yields the protein CASSLGGYQETQYF. This chain joins TRBV7-8 and TRBJ2-5, with D perhaps TRBD1 or TRBD2 (5 bases each). V was trimmed by 1 base and J by 0 bases, leaving 6 bases between them. The CDR3 contains 14 residues. The germline CDR1 and CDR2 sequences are SGHVS and FQNEAQ.

This clone was observed a single time. The V call is TRBV28, the J call TRBJ1-3; 8 nucleotides align to TRBD1. Germline V gene lookup returns CDR1 MDHEN and CDR2 SYDVKM. V was pared by 5 bases and J by 0 bases, with 3 bases of the junction left unmatched. This CDR3 comprises 15 residues. As DNA, the CDR3 is TGTGCCAGCAGTAACACAGGGGGCTCTGGAAACACCATATATTTT. Protein product: CASSNTGGSGNTIYF.

This clone was seen once. The gene calls are TRBV29-1 and TRBJ1-1; 10 nucleotides line up with TRBD1. This CDR3 contains 13 residues. Germline V lookup: CDR1 SQVTM, CDR2 ANQGSEA. The J segment lost 3 bases and the V segment lost 7 bases, leaving 5 bases of the junction unmatched. Here the CDR3 reads CSARDRGDTEAFF. The CDR3 coding sequence is TGCAGCGCTCGGGACAGGGGAGACACTGAAGCTTTCTTT.

The chain is built from TRBV7-9 and TRBJ2-7, with D perhaps matching TRBD1 or TRBD2 (6 bases each). V shed 3 bases and J shed 7 bases, with 16 bases lying between them. Germline V lookup: CDR1 SEHNR, CDR2 FQNEAQ (reference sequence). This CDR3 comprises 14 residues. The chain's CDR3 is CASSFTGANGEQYF. CDR3 DNA sequence: TGTGCCAGCAGCTTCACGGGGGCGAATGGTGAGCAGTACTTC. Looking up the rest from reference TRBV7-9 and TRBJ2-7 gives the full variable domain: DTGVSQNPRHKITKRGQNVTFRCDPISEHNRLYWYRQTLGQGPEFLTYFQNEAQLEKSRLLSDRFSAERPKGSFSTLEIQRTEQGDSAMYLCASSFTGANGEQYFGPGTRLTVT.

The chain uses TRBV25-1 and TRBJ1-4; perhaps TRBD1 as D (6 bases). From germline, CDR1 is MGHDK and CDR2 SYGVNS. The CDR3 contains 15 residues. The V end lost 3 bases, the J end lost 3 bases, and 11 bases lay between the germline ends. In DNA, the CDR3 is TGTGCCAGCAGTGACCACAGGGTGCCTAATGAAAAACTGTTTTTT. Its translation: CASSDHRVPNEKLFF.

The rearrangement joins TRBV9 to TRBJ2-3; D unclear. CDR3 size: 13 residues. Trimming left V 0 bases short and J 5 bases short, with 7 bases between. CDR1 and CDR2 (germline): SGDLS, YYNGEE. This CDR3 reads CASSVVPRDTQYF. The CDR3 coding sequence is TGTGCCAGCAGCGTAGTACCGCGAGATACGCAGTATTTT.

The rearrangement links TRBV6-1 to TRBJ2-7; no clear D. Germline V CDR1 and CDR2: MNHNS, SASEGT. Trimming took off 7 bases at V and 4 bases at J, with 11 bases between the two ends. The CDR3 contains 12 residues. The CDR3 bases are TGTGCCAGCACTCCGACTGGTTACGAGCAGTACTTC. It translates to CASTPTGYEQYF.

This clone was seen only once. The chain employs TRBV28 and TRBJ2-1; possibly TRBD1 for D (5 bases). Germline loops: CDR1 MDHEN, CDR2 SYDVKM. The V and J ends lost 6 bases and 9 bases respectively, with 12 bases between them. The CDR3 is made up of 12 amino acids. In nucleotides, the CDR3 is TGTGCCAGCAGCCCCAGGGTCACTGAGCAGTTCTTC. Residues: CASSPRVTEQFF.

This chain uses TRBV6-5 with TRBJ1-2; D perhaps matches TRBD1 (5 bases). V lost 2 bases and J 12 bases, leaving 16 bases between the germline ends. This CDR3 is built from 13 residues. Germline V lookup: CDR1 MNHEY, CDR2 SVGAGI. The CDR3 loop is CASSYDLGTTHTF. The DNA of the CDR3 is TGTGCCAGCAGTTACGACCTCGGGACTACACACACCTTC.

The chain links TRBV5-4 to TRBJ2-3; TRBD2 matches at 9 bases. V lost 3 bases, J lost 5 bases, and 7 bases stayed unmatched. The length of the CDR3 is 15 residues. Germline V gene lookup returns CDR1 SGHNT and CDR2 YYREEE (reference sequence). DNA of the CDR3: TGTGCCAGCAGCTCGACTAGCGGTGCCGAAGATACGCAGTATTTT. Translating it yields CASSSTSGAEDTQYF.

This sequence joins TRBV7-2 and TRBJ1-5; D is undetermined. The CDR3 is made up of 16 amino acids. The germline V gene encodes CDR1 SGHTA and CDR2 FQGNSA. The V and J ends lost 4 bases and 2 bases respectively, with 15 bases between them. The CDR3, as DNA: TGTGCCAGCAGCTCCTCGGGTGGGAGAGGCAATCAGCCCCAGCATTTT. This gives the protein CASSSSGGRGNQPQHF.

This clone has a single count. The chain links TRBV6-4 to TRBJ2-3; the D is unclear. The ends were cut back, 0 bases at V and 8 bases at J, with 9 bases in the middle. The V gene's germline CDR1 is MRHNA and CDR2 SNTAGT. The CDR3 runs to 13 residues. CDR3: CASSDSTIGTQYF. CDR3 DNA sequence: TGTGCCAGCAGTGACTCGACAATCGGTACGCAGTATTTT.

The chain uses TRBV4-1 and TRBJ2-1; no clear D gene. The CDR3 loop spans 18 amino acids. Germline V gene lookup returns CDR1 MGHRA and CDR2 YSYEKL. V was trimmed by 3 bases and J by 5 bases, leaving 23 bases between them. Here the CDR3 reads CASSHLPGPRRADNEQFF. The CDR3 DNA follows: TGCGCCAGCAGCCATCTACCGGGTCCGAGACGGGCGGACAATGAGCAGTTCTTC.

Comments on this clone: A read error may produce the germline difference seen at one junction end. The V call is TRBV10-1, the J call TRBJ1-5; no clear D. This CDR3 has 13 residues. CDR1 is WNHNN, CDR2 SYGVQD, per germline (reference sequence). The CDR3 protein is CASPRGSNQSQHF. DNA of the CDR3: TGCGCCAGCCCCCGCGGAAGCAATCAGTCCCAGCATTTT.

On this clone itself: Within the sample, other DNA sequences also encode this same CDR3. V usage is TRBV28 and J usage is TRBJ2-7; perhaps TRBD2 as D (5 bases). Per the germline V gene, CDR1 is MDHEN and CDR2 is SYDVKM. The CDR3 has 13 amino acids. The germline V and J ends were trimmed by 2 bases and 4 bases, with 9 bases remaining between them. Here the CDR3 DNA reads TGTGCCAGCAGTTTAGAGGGAAGTTACGAGCAGTACTTC. It encodes CASSLEGSYEQYF.

The gene calls are TRBV5-1 and TRBJ2-6, with no clear D. Looked up from germline, CDR1 is SGHRS and CDR2 is YFSETQ. Trimming removed 2 bases from V and 1 base from J, with 7 bases in between. This CDR3 region has 15 residues. CDR3 residues: CASSFTSSGANVLTF. The CDR3 DNA reads TGCGCCAGCAGCTTCACAAGTTCTGGGGCCAACGTCCTGACTTTC.

This rearrangement joins TRBV5-1 to TRBJ2-7; 9 nucleotides line up with TRBD2. Per germline, CDR1 SGHRS and CDR2 YFSETQ. This CDR3 spans 16 amino acids. The V gene end was trimmed by 4 bases and the J gene end by 4 bases; junction bases not matched to a gene: 12. CDR3 region: CASSPLSGRQLYEQYF. The CDR3 region has the DNA TGCGCCAGCAGCCCCCTTAGCGGGAGACAGCTGTACGAGCAGTACTTC.

This clone occurred a few times. The V call is TRBV19, the J call TRBJ1-1; D ambiguous. The CDR3 is 14 amino acids. Germline CDR1 reads LNHDA; CDR2 reads SQIVND (reference sequence). Trimming took off 5 bases at V and 1 base at J, with 11 bases between the two ends. DNA of the CDR3: TGTGCCAGTAGTCCTCTCGACGGGAACACTGAAGCTTTCTTT. Residues: CASSPLDGNTEAFF.

The chain uses TRBV19 and TRBJ2-1; TRBD1 matches 10 bases. The CDR3 totals 15 residues. V lost 1 base, J lost 7 bases, and 4 bases stayed unmatched. The germline CDR1 and CDR2 sequences are LNHDA and SQIVND (reference sequence). CDR3 region: CASSIAGQGRNEQFF. CDR3 DNA sequence: TGTGCCAGTAGTATAGCGGGACAGGGGCGGAATGAGCAGTTCTTC. The whole variable domain, filled in from reference TRBV19 and TRBJ2-1, reads DGGITQSPKYLFRKEGQNVTLSCEQNLNHDAMYWYRQDPGQGLRLIYYSQIVNDFQKGDIAEGYSVSREKKESFPLTVTSAQKNPTAFYLCASSIAGQGRNEQFFGPGTRLTVL.

The CDR3 nucleotides read TGTGCCAGCAGCTTCACCAACGGGGGCAATGAGCAGTTCTTC. Translation: CASSFTNGGNEQFF. This chain links TRBV11-2 with TRBJ2-1, with D possibly matching TRBD2 (6 bases). CDR3 length equals 14 residues. Trimming cost V 3 bases and J 6 bases, with 12 bases left between them. CDR1 and CDR2 from the germline V gene are SGHAT and FQNNGV.

The V and J genes are TRBV5-1 and TRBJ1-1; 7 nucleotides match TRBD1. Germline CDR1 and CDR2: SGHRS and YFSETQ. Germline trimming cut 4 bases from V and 0 bases from J; bases unmatched to any gene: 6. This CDR3 contains 15 residues. In nucleotides, the CDR3 is TGCGCCAGCAGCAAAGGGGACAGCTTGAACACTGAAGCTTTCTTT. It translates to CASSKGDSLNTEAFF.

The genes are TRBV16 and TRBJ1-4; no clear D. Germline CDR1 KGHSY, CDR2 FQNENV. The CDR3 extends over 11 amino acids. Trimming took 6 bases from V and 8 from J, leaving 7 bases between them. The CDR3 nucleotides read TGTGCCAGCAGTCCGGACGAAAAACTGTTTTTT. Translated: CASSPDEKLFF.

This chain connects TRBV10-3 to TRBJ1-2, with D perhaps matching TRBD1 (6 bases). The V end was cut by 8 bases, the J end by 4 bases, with 14 bases between. The germline gives CDR1 ENHRY, CDR2 SYGVKD. The CDR3 covers 13 residues. CDR3 nucleotides: TGTGCCATCGATCCAGGGGCTGGCTATGGCTACACCTTC. It codes for CAIDPGAGYGYTF.

The rearrangement links TRBV28 to TRBJ2-3; 13 bases line up with TRBD2. This CDR3 contains 15 residues. CDR1 is MDHEN and CDR2 is SYDVKM in the germline V gene. The trim removed 8 bases at V and 4 bases at J, leaving 6 bases unmatched. The CDR3 DNA reads as TGTGCCAGCGGGACTAGCGGGATTTGGGCAGATACGCAGTATTTT. Translated, it gives CASGTSGIWADTQYF.

This rearrangement joins TRBV4-1 to TRBJ2-4; tentatively, D is TRBD2 (6 bases). Germline loops: CDR1 MGHRA, CDR2 YSYEKL. V was shortened by 1 base and J by 2 bases, with 12 bases between the two germline ends. This CDR3 is 16 amino acids long. CDR3 region: CASSQVGRGPKNIQYF. CDR3 DNA: TGCGCCAGCAGCCAAGTGGGGCGGGGACCCAAAAACATTCAGTACTTC.

V and J are TRBV29-1 and TRBJ2-6; the D is unclear. CDR1 and CDR2 from the germline V gene are SQVTM and ANQGSEA. The CDR3 consists of 15 residues. V was pared by 5 bases and J by 0 bases, with 11 bases between. The CDR3: CSVIGKSSGANVLTF. The CDR3 DNA is TGCAGCGTTATAGGCAAAAGCTCTGGGGCCAACGTCCTGACTTTC.